This T cell receptor beta chain was sequenced for a study of Ad26.COV2.S vaccination and SARS-CoV-2 variants. This clone was picked up one time. As for treatment: around 19 received Ad26.COV2.S at low or high dose, single or two shots; several received placebo; per-sample allocation not given. Sampling was performed 63 days after the first vaccine or placebo injection. Repertoires were generated with immunoSEQ multiplex PCR, while TCRdb's copy carries only in-frame clones and drops some. In the table there are about 350,000 clones, approximately 90% of which are singletons. Germline CDR1 and CDR2: MDHEN and SYDVKM. Trimming removed 7 bases from V and 4 bases from J, with 22 bases in between. CDR3 length: 16 amino acids.

The sequenced sample was peripheral blood, obtained in a trial of Ad26.COV2.S vaccine versus placebo. This chain joins TRBV28 and TRBJ1-2, with D perhaps TRBD1 (5 bases). The source is a person between 18 and 65 years old who received the Ad26.COV2.S COVID-19 vaccine or a placebo. CDR3 amino acids: CASTGGVGAGLYGYTF. CDR3 coding DNA: TGTGCCAGCACCGGAGGGGTGGGTGCAGGCCTCTATGGCTACACCTTC.